This TCR beta chain was profiled in a study of identical twins. The germline V and J ends were trimmed by 5 bases and 2 bases, with 13 bases remaining between them. Looked up from germline, CDR1 is MGHDK and CDR2 is SYGVNS. This CDR3 is built from 14 residues. Broader study findings: Models underestimated how often monozygotic twins shared out-of-frame TCR alpha. Insertions were reduced in abundant cord blood beta clonotypes but not in memory repertoires. With beta out-of-frame sequences, excess sharing by twins was weaker.

This clonotype was counted ten times or more. Its antigen is unknown. TCRdb analysed the 5' RACE reads with MiXCR anew, one entry per CDR3 protein. The sample comprises about 660,000 distinct CDR3 sequences, more than 6.5% of which are singletons, and 0.85% to 1% rests with the top ten. These sequences were also reported in another study, on yellow fever vaccine responses in identical twins. That paper notes: Reportedly, twins' vaccine T cell responses looked partly convergent and partly personalized.

The V and J genes are TRBV25-1 and TRBJ2-7; tentative D call: TRBD2 (6 bases). The TCR sequence derives from a woman aged 18-35 years in good health. Sequencing input: PBMCs. CDR3 sequence reads: CASSFIGGTYEQYF. CDR3 coding DNA: TGTGCCAGCAGTTTCATCGGGGGAACCTACGAGCAGTACTTC.